The 6 T cell receptor beta chains below come from one sample, sequenced in a study of blood T cells in healthy people across ages. With a J-beta primer mix and a sample-barcoded 5' primer, a second PCR ran 7 to 11 cycles. TCRdb passed the 5' RACE reads through MiXCR, listing each CDR3 protein once. The data hold some 370,000 distinct CDR3 sequences, with about half observed a single time. Input material: blood. These TCRs come from a man in his sixties in good health.

A few counts support this clonotype. The chain employs TRBV29-1 and TRBJ2-3; weak D call: TRBD1 (5 bases). The CDR3 has 15 amino acids. The germline V gene encodes CDR1 SQVTM and CDR2 ANQGSEA. V was clipped by 4 bases and J by 1 base, with 15 bases between them. The DNA of the CDR3 is TGCAGCGTTGCCCACTCGGACACCCGCACAGATACGCAGTATTTT. Amino acids: CSVAHSDTRTDTQYF.

The chain has TRBV15 and TRBJ2-1, with unresolved D. This CDR3 comprises 14 residues. V lost 2 bases and J lost 4, with 9 bases in between. Germline CDR1 is LNHNV and CDR2 is YYDKDF (reference sequence). The chain's CDR3 is CATSRSGSYNEQFF. The CDR3 DNA is TGTGCCACCAGCAGATCTGGGTCATACAATGAGCAGTTCTTC.

This clonotype was observed many times. The chain links TRBV3-1 to TRBJ2-7; TRBD2 matches 10 bases. This CDR3 region has 16 residues. V shed 4 bases, J shed 7 bases, and the junction held 13 bases outside the gene matches. Germline V lookup: CDR1 LGHDT, CDR2 YNNKEL (reference sequence). CDR3 loop: CASSPTQKRGGEEQYF. The CDR3 DNA sequence: TGTGCCAGCAGCCCTACCCAAAAGCGGGGGGGCGAGGAGCAGTACTTC.

V is TRBV6-5 and J is TRBJ2-7; 8 bases align to TRBD2. This CDR3 contains 13 residues. CDR1 is MNHEY, CDR2 SVGAGI, per germline. The J segment lost 6 bases and the V segment lost 5 bases, leaving 6 bases of the junction unmatched. CDR3 loop: CASSDEAGGEQYF. CDR3 coding DNA: TGTGCCAGCAGTGACGAGGCGGGAGGCGAGCAGTACTTC.

A note on this clonotype: The CDR3 does not close with the conserved phenylalanine or tryptophan, likely indicating a read error. The rearrangement links TRBV10-3 to TRBJ2-5, with unresolved D. Between the trimmed V and J ends, which lost 3 bases and 2 bases, there was a span of 7 bases. This CDR3 has 13 amino acids. The germline CDR1 and CDR2 sequences are ENHRY and SYGVKD. CDR3 bases: TGTGCCATCAGTGAACGGCAACAAGAGACCCAGTACTTG. Protein sequence: CAISERQQETQYL.

Only a few counts were recorded for this clonotype. The chain has TRBV28 and TRBJ1-2; D remains unclear. The CDR3 runs 12 residues. The germline V gene encodes CDR1 MDHEN and CDR2 SYDVKM. V dropped 5 bases and J dropped 4 bases, with 8 bases sitting between them. Here the CDR3 DNA reads TGTGCCAGCAGTGGCACAGTCTATGGCTACACCTTC. Its protein is CASSGTVYGYTF.